This is a list of T cell receptor beta chains from one sample in a study of shared clonotypes between healthy human individuals. Sequencing used immunoSEQ multiplex PCR; TCRdb keeps in-frame clones, though not all of them. The table lists about 2.4 million clones, over 85% of them singletons, with about 0.13% in the top ten. Sequencing was performed on naive CD4+ T cells sorted from blood. The receptors were sampled from a man between 18 and 29 years old in good health. Each CDR3 is given with its conserved first and last residue. A D gene is named only where the DNA matches it firmly. Where a row states a size, it is once, few, many or the class of an expanded clone; other rows omit it.

v_call	j_call	d_call	clone_size	cdr3_nt	cdr3_aa
TRBV30	TRBJ1-4	.	.	TGTGCCTGGAGTGACGACAGGCTCATATATGAAAAACTGTTTTTT	CAWSDDRLIYEKLFF
TRBV28	TRBJ2-3	.	.	TGTGCCAGCCCCCCTCCGGGACACAGAGGAACAGATACGCAGTATTTT	CASPPPGHRGTDTQYF
TRBV5-1	TRBJ1-3	.	.	TGCGCCAGCAGCTTAGCCGCCAGCTCTGGAAACACCATATATTTT	CASSLAASSGNTIYF
TRBV7-8	TRBJ2-1	TRBD1	.	TGTGCCAGCAGTCACGGACCCGGGACAGGGGGCGTCGCCTACAATGAGCAGTTCTTC	CASSHGPGTGGVAYNEQFF
TRBV19	TRBJ1-2	.	.	TGTGCCAGTACGCCAGGGCCAGGCTATGGCTACACCTTC	CASTPGPGYGYTF
TRBV23-1	TRBJ1-1	.	.	TGCGCCAGCAGTCTTGGATCGGCCACTGAAGCTTTCTTT	CASSLGSATEAFF
TRBV18	TRBJ1-1	TRBD1	.	TGTGCCGGTTCGATGGACAGGCTCCCTCGGATGAACACTGAAGCTTTCTTT	CAGSMDRLPRMNTEAFF
TRBV11-1	TRBJ2-3	TRBD1	.	TGTGCCAGCAGCTTAGCCGGGACAGCCACAGATACGCAGTATTTT	CASSLAGTATDTQYF
TRBV19	TRBJ2-1	.	.	TGTGCCAGTAGTATTAGCGGAAACAATGAGCAGTTCTTC	CASSISGNNEQFF
TRBV6-5	TRBJ2-5	TRBD2	.	TGTGCCAGCAGTACTAGCGGGGGGACCCAGTACTTC	CASSTSGGTQYF
TRBV28	TRBJ1-4	.	.	TGTGCCAGCAGTTTATATGTCGTTGTTTCGACGCAAGATGAAAAACTGTTTTTT	CASSLYVVVSTQDEKLFF
TRBV7-8	TRBJ2-3	.	.	TGTGCCAGCAGCTTATCCGGTATGGTAGATACGCAGTATTTT	CASSLSGMVDTQYF
TRBV2	TRBJ2-7	TRBD2	once	TGTGCCAGCAGTGAAGAGGGACTAGCTTCCCGCGAGCAGTACTTC	CASSEEGLASREQYF
TRBV7-2	TRBJ1-3	TRBD1	.	TGTGCCAGCAGCCTGGACAGGGTATCTGGAAACACCATATATTTT	CASSLDRVSGNTIYF
TRBV7-2	TRBJ1-2	.	.	TGTGCCAGCAGGCAACTGGGGGGGAACTATGGCTACACCTTC	CASRQLGGNYGYTF
TRBV18	TRBJ2-5	TRBD1	.	TGTGCCAGCTCACCAACAGGGGCTTCCCAAGAGACCCAGTACTTC	CASSPTGASQETQYF
TRBV2	TRBJ1-6	TRBD1	.	TGTGCCAGCAGCATCGGACAGGGCCGCTATAATTCACCCCTCCACTTT	CASSIGQGRYNSPLHF
TRBV12-5	TRBJ1-3	.	.	TGTGCTAGTGCTCCACCTCCACAGAGGGGCTCTGGAAACACCATATATTTT	CASAPPPQRGSGNTIYF
TRBV5-4	TRBJ2-7	TRBD2	.	TGTGCCAGCAGCTTGGGCCTAGCGGGATCCTACGAGCAGTACTTC	CASSLGLAGSYEQYF
TRBV7-9	TRBJ1-4	TRBD1	.	TGTGCCAGCAGCTTCGACAGGGTCATCGAAAAACTGTTTTTT	CASSFDRVIEKLFF
TRBV18	TRBJ1-1	.	.	TGTGCCAGCTCACAGCAAATATTTCGTGGTGGGAGCACTGAAGCTTTCTTT	CASSQQIFRGGSTEAFF
TRBV5-1	TRBJ2-7	.	.	TGCGCCAGCAGCCCTCGGCCGGGAAACTACGAGCAGTACTTC	CASSPRPGNYEQYF
TRBV5-1	TRBJ2-3	.	.	TGCGCCAGCAGCTTCGAGGGGCGCGACACAGATACGCAGTATTTT	CASSFEGRDTDTQYF
TRBV6-6	TRBJ1-4	.	.	TGTGCCAGCAGTTATGAGTCCCCCAAAGTTGGTGAAAAACTGTTTTTT	CASSYESPKVGEKLFF
TRBV10-1	TRBJ2-1	.	.	TGCGCCAGCAGTGAGTCCGGTGAGCAGTTCTTC	CASSESGEQFF
TRBV5-1	TRBJ2-1	TRBD2	once	TGCGCCAGCAGCCAGAAGCTAGCGGGAGCAGGTGAGCAGTTCTTC	CASSQKLAGAGEQFF
TRBV9	TRBJ2-1	.	.	TGTGCCAGCAGCGCCAGGAGGGGCGCATTGGACAATGAGCAGTTCTTC	CASSARRGALDNEQFF